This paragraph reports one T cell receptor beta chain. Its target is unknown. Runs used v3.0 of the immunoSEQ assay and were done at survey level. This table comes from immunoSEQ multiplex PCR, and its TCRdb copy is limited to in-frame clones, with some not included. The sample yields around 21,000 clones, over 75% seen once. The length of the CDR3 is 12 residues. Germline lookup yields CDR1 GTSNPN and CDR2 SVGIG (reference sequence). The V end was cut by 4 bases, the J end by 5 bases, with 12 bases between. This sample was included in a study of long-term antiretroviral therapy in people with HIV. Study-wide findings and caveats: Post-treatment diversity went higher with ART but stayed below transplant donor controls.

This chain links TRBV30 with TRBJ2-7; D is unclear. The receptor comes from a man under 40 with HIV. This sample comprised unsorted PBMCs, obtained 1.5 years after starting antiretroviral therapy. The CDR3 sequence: CAWNSFVDEQYF. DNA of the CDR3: TGTGCCTGGAACAGTTTCGTCGACGAGCAGTACTTC.